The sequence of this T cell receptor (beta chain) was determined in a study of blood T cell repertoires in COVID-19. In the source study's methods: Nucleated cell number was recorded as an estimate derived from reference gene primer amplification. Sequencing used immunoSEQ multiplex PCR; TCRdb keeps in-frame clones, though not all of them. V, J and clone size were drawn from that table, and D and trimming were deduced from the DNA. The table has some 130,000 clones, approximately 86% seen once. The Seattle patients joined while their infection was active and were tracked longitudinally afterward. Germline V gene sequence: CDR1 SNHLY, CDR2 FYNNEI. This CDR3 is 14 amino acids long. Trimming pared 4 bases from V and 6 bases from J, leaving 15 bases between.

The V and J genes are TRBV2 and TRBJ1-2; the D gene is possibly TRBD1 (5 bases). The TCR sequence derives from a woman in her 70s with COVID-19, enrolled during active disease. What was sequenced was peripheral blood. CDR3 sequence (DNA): TGTGCCAGCAGTGGCGGGACGGGGACGCATGGCTACACCTTC. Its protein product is CASSGGTGTHGYTF.